The next 9 T cell receptor beta chains were all read from a single sample in a study of blood T cell repertoires in COVID-19. Sequencing was performed with immunoSEQ multiplex PCR; in TCRdb, only in-frame clones are kept and a portion is missing. The table has under 300,000 clones, roughly 88% seen once. Sample: peripheral blood. These receptors all stem from a woman aged 30 to 39 with active or convalescent COVID-19.

This sequence joins TRBV6-2 or TRBV6-3 and TRBJ1-5; D remains unclear. Germline CDR1 is MNHEY and CDR2 is SVGEGT. The CDR3 spans 14 residues. V lost 0 bases to trimming and J lost 4 bases, with 7 bases between them. The chain's CDR3 is CASSYSHRNQPQHF. CDR3 coding DNA: TGTGCCAGCAGTTACTCGCACAGAAATCAGCCCCAGCATTTT.

The chain joins TRBV4-3 to TRBJ1-6; possibly TRBD1 for D (6 bases). The CDR3 has 16 amino acids. V dropped 0 bases and J dropped 10 bases, with 16 bases sitting between them. Germline loops: CDR1 LGHNA, CDR2 YSLEER. CDR3 sequence reads: CASSQEGGARRSPLHF. DNA for the CDR3: TGCGCCAGCAGCCAAGAAGGGGGAGCTAGAAGGTCACCCCTCCACTTT.

The rearrangement uses TRBV5-1 and TRBJ2-3, with 7 bases matching TRBD1. Germline trimming cut 5 bases from V and 0 bases from J; bases unmatched to any gene: 9. Germline CDR1 SGHRS, CDR2 YFSETQ. The CDR3 is 16 residues long. This CDR3 is CASSQIRGTSTDTQYF. Here the CDR3 DNA reads TGCGCCAGCAGTCAAATCAGGGGGACGAGCACAGATACGCAGTATTTT. The entire variable domain, with the rest obtained from reference TRBV5-1 and TRBJ2-3, is as follows: KAGVTQTPRYLIKTRGQQVTLSCSPISGHRSVSWYQQTPGQGLQFLFEYFSETQRNKGNFPGRFSGRQFSNSRSEMNVSTLELGDSALYLCASSQIRGTSTDTQYFGPGTRLTVL.

This clone was counted only a few times. The J gene is TRBJ1-6, the V gene TRBV5-6; TRBD1 matches 7 bases. The CDR3 sequence is 14 residues long. The ends lost 4 bases at V and 7 bases at J; junction bases unmatched: 5. The germline V gene has CDR1 SGHDT and CDR2 YYEEEE. The CDR3, as DNA: TGTGCCAGCAGCCACAGGGGAGCAAATTCACCCCTCCACTTT. Amino acid sequence: CASSHRGANSPLHF.

The V and J genes are TRBV4-2 and TRBJ2-7, with 8 bases that match TRBD1. Per germline, CDR1 LGHNA and CDR2 YNFKEQ. V was pared by 2 bases and J by 5 bases, with 5 bases of the junction left unmatched. The length of the CDR3 is 14 residues. DNA for the CDR3: TGTGCCAGCAGCCAACCTGGACAGGGCAACGAGCAGTACTTC. It yields the protein CASSQPGQGNEQYF.

This chain links TRBV7-3 with TRBJ2-1; D might be TRBD2 (6 bases). Germline V gene data show CDR1 as SGHTA and CDR2 as FQGTGA. V lost 1 base to trimming and J lost 0 bases, with 7 bases between them. The CDR3 sequence is 15 residues long. The CDR3 loop is CASSLSGASYNEQFF. CDR3 sequence (DNA): TGTGCCAGCAGCTTAAGCGGGGCCTCCTACAATGAGCAGTTCTTC.

This chain joins TRBV25-1 and TRBJ2-3, with TRBD2 matching 9 bases. The CDR3 extends over 14 amino acids. Germline CDR1 MGHDK, CDR2 SYGVNS. After removal of 6 bases from V and 3 bases from J, the junction contained 4 bases not matched to a gene. CDR3 nucleotides: TGTGCCAGCAGCCTAGCGGGGACGACAGATACGCAGTATTTT. Its protein product is CASSLAGTTDTQYF.

The rearrangement links TRBV19 to TRBJ2-7, with 7 bases aligning to TRBD1. J was trimmed by 2 bases and V by 3 bases; bases with no gene match: 7. Germline V gene lookup returns CDR1 LNHDA and CDR2 SQIVND (reference sequence). CDR3 length: 15 amino acids. The DNA of the CDR3 is TGTGCCAGTAGTATTGTATTGACAGGGACCTACGAGCAGTACTTC. Translation gives CASSIVLTGTYEQYF.

The chain employs TRBV11-1 and TRBJ1-6; the match to TRBD1 covers 8 bases. The CDR3 has 15 amino acids. Trimming removed 5 bases from V and 9 bases from J; junction bases left unmatched: 9. Germline V gene sequence: CDR1 SGHAT, CDR2 FQDESV (reference sequence). For the CDR3, the DNA is TGTGCCAGCAGCGCCGACAGGGGCGCGTCTTCACCCCTCCACTTT. Its protein is CASSADRGASSPLHF.